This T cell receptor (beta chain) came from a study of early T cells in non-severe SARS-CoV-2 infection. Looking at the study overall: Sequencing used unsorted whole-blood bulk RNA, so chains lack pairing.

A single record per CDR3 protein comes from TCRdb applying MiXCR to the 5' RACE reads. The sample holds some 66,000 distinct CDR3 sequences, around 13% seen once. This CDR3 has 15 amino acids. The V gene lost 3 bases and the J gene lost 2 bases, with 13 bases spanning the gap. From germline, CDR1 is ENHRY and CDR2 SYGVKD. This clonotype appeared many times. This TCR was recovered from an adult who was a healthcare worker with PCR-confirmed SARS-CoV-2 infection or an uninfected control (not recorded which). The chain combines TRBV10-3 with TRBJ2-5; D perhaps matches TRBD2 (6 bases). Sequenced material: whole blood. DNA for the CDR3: TGTGCCATCAGTGACGCGGGCGGACTACAAGAGACCCAGTACTTC. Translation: CAISDAGGLQETQYF.